The rows below give T cell receptor beta chains drawn from one sample of a study of cytomegalovirus exposure and HLA in healthy donors. Libraries were prepared by immunoSEQ multiplex PCR; TCRdb keeps only in-frame clonotypes and omits some of them. The table shows about 170,000 clones, with about 69% occurring only once. The sequencing sample was made of PBMCs. The receptors shown here come from a human donor in good health. Each CDR3 is given with its conserved first and last residue. A D gene is named only where the DNA matches it firmly. Clone size is shown for a subset of rows, as once, few, many or a class of expanded clone.

J: TRBJ2-7
V: TRBV6-4
size: NA
D: NA
CDR3: CASSDSGREDEQYF
DNA: TGTGCCAGCAGTGACTCTGGCAGGGAAGACGAGCAGTACTTC

J: TRBJ2-7
V: TRBV6-6
size: NA
D: TRBD1
CDR3: CASSYYRGVRNEQYF
DNA: TGTGCCAGCAGTTACTACAGGGGGGTCCGCAACGAGCAGTACTTC

J: TRBJ2-7
V: TRBV7-9
size: NA
D: NA
CDR3: CASSFDSSYEQYF
DNA: TGTGCCAGCAGCTTTGACAGCTCCTACGAGCAGTACTTC

J: TRBJ1-1
V: TRBV4-1
size: NA
D: NA
CDR3: CASSPLAGGATEAFF
DNA: TGCGCCAGCAGCCCCCTTGCGGGTGGAGCCACTGAAGCTTTCTTT

J: TRBJ1-1
V: TRBV4-1
size: NA
D: TRBD1
CDR3: CASRGGQGGAEAFF
DNA: TGCGCCAGCAGGGGGGGACAGGGGGGGGCTGAAGCTTTCTTT

J: TRBJ2-7
V: TRBV19
size: NA
D: TRBD1
CDR3: CASSGQGAYYEQYF
DNA: TGTGCCAGTAGTGGACAGGGGGCTTATTACGAGCAGTACTTC

J: TRBJ2-5
V: TRBV2
size: NA
D: TRBD1
CDR3: CASRATGGGQTQYF
DNA: TGTGCCAGCAGGGCGACAGGGGGAGGACAGACCCAGTACTTC

J: TRBJ2-7
V: TRBV7-3
size: NA
D: TRBD2
CDR3: CASSLTGGEEQYF
DNA: TGTGCCAGCAGCTTAACGGGGGGGGAGGAGCAGTACTTC

J: TRBJ1-2
V: TRBV7-9
size: NA
D: NA
CDR3: CASSLDRALGYTF
DNA: TGTGCCAGCAGCTTAGACAGGGCGTTGGGCTACACCTTC

J: TRBJ2-5
V: TRBV19
size: NA
D: TRBD2
CDR3: CATRPGGGQETQYF
DNA: TGTGCCACCCGGCCCGGCGGGGGGCAGGAGACCCAGTACTTC

J: TRBJ2-2
V: TRBV5-1
size: NA
D: NA
CDR3: CASSPTAGYKFPTGANTGELFF
DNA: TGCGCCAGCAGCCCCACGGCGGGTTACAAATTCCCCACGGGCGCGAACACCGGGGAGCTGTTTTTT

J: TRBJ2-3
V: TRBV6-4
size: NA
D: NA
CDR3: CASSTGSTDTQYF
DNA: TGTGCCAGCAGTACAGGGAGCACAGATACGCAGTATTTT

J: TRBJ2-2
V: TRBV5-4
size: NA
D: TRBD1
CDR3: CASSLRGGTVNQNTGELFF
DNA: TGTGCCAGCAGCCTACGAGGGGGCACGGTGAATCAGAACACCGGGGAGCTGTTTTTT

J: TRBJ2-3
V: TRBV4-1
size: NA
D: TRBD1
CDR3: CASSQVGTGTDTQYF
DNA: TGCGCCAGCAGCCAAGTGGGGACAGGTACAGATACGCAGTATTTT

J: TRBJ1-6
V: TRBV30
size: NA
D: TRBD1
CDR3: CAWKGARNSPLHF
DNA: TGTGCCTGGAAGGGGGCGCGGAATTCACCCCTCCACTTT

J: TRBJ1-5
V: TRBV19
size: NA
D: TRBD1
CDR3: CASSDRGWGNQPQHF
DNA: TGTGCCAGTTCGGACAGGGGATGGGGCAATCAGCCCCAGCATTTT

J: TRBJ1-5
V: TRBV30
size: few
D: TRBD1
CDR3: CAWGTGAAQPQHF
DNA: TGTGCCTGGGGGACAGGGGCTGCTCAGCCCCAGCATTTT

J: TRBJ2-5
V: TRBV10-3
size: NA
D: TRBD2
CDR3: CAIGLAGEETQYF
DNA: TGTGCCATCGGACTAGCGGGGGAAGAGACCCAGTACTTC

J: TRBJ1-5
V: TRBV19
size: NA
D: NA
CDR3: CASSSPARGGQPQHF
DNA: TGTGCCAGTAGTTCCCCGGCCAGGGGTGGTCAGCCCCAGCATTTT

J: TRBJ2-3
V: TRBV27
size: NA
D: TRBD2
CDR3: CASSLSTSGGDTQYF
DNA: TGTGCCAGCAGTTTATCGACTAGCGGGGGGGATACGCAGTATTTT

J: TRBJ1-2
V: TRBV7-2
size: NA
D: NA
CDR3: CASSLGGAGTTTNYGYTF
DNA: TGTGCCAGCAGCTTAGGGGGGGCCGGGACTACGACTAACTATGGCTACACCTTC

J: TRBJ2-7
V: TRBV4-1
size: NA
D: TRBD2
CDR3: CASSKERDPSYEQYF
DNA: TGCGCCAGCAGCAAAGAGCGGGACCCCTCCTACGAGCAGTACTTC

J: TRBJ2-5
V: TRBV25-1
size: once
D: TRBD2
CDR3: CASSETGGQHQETQYF
DNA: TGTGCCAGCAGTGAAACGGGGGGGCAACACCAAGAGACCCAGTACTTC

J: TRBJ2-5
V: TRBV19
size: NA
D: NA
CDR3: CASSISAVRETQYF
DNA: TGTGCCAGTAGTATTTCTGCGGTACGAGAGACCCAGTACTTC

J: TRBJ2-5
V: TRBV6-5
size: few
D: TRBD1
CDR3: CASSTPPDREETQYF
DNA: TGTGCCAGCAGTACCCCACCAGACAGGGAAGAGACCCAGTACTTC